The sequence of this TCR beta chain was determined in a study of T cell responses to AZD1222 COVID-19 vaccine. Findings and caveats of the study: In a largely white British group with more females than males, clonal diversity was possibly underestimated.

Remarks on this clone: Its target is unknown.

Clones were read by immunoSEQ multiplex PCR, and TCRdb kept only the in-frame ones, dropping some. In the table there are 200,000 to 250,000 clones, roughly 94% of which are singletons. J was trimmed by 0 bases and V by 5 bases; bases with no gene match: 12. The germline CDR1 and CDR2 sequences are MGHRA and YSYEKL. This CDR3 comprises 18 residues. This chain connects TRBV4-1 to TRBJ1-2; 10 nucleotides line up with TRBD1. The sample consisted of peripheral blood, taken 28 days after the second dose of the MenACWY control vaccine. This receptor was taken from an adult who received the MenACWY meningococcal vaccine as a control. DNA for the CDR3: TGCGCCAGCAGCTTCCGGGACAGGGGCCGAATAGCTAACTATGGCTACACCTTC. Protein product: CASSFRDRGRIANYGYTF.